Listed here are 9 T cell receptor beta chains from one sample, sequenced in a study of T cells in Graves' hyperthyroidism and ophthalmopathy. Amplification targeted TCR beta CDR3 regions from RNA transcripts. A set of HTBI primers served as the primers for a first-round RT-PCR of the TCR CDR3. TCRdb itself ran the multiplex PCR reads through MiXCR, one entry per CDR3 protein. This sample carries approximately 560,000 distinct CDR3 sequences, approximately 44% of them seen once, and the ten largest clones take about 7.9%. The material sequenced was peripheral blood or thyroid tissue (not recorded which). The origin of the receptors is a woman aged 18 to 35 with Graves' hyperthyroidism.

This clonotype was recorded a few times. The rearrangement links TRBV20-1 to TRBJ1-6; 7 nucleotides line up with TRBD1. This CDR3 contains 15 residues. V was pared by 2 bases and J by 9 bases, with 10 bases of the junction left unmatched. The germline V gene has CDR1 DFQATT and CDR2 SNEGSKA (reference sequence). The CDR3 here is CSARSFRGRFSPLHF. DNA of the CDR3: TGCAGTGCTAGATCCTTTAGGGGGCGATTTTCACCCCTCCACTTT.

This clonotype showed up many times. The chain uses TRBV24-1 and TRBJ2-2; 8 nucleotides line up with TRBD2. Germline V gene data show CDR1 as KGHDR and CDR2 as SFDVKD. CDR3 length: 16 amino acids. The junction had 2 bases not matched to a gene; V was cut back by 1 base and J by 2 bases. The CDR3 region is CATSDLSGRNTGELFF. The CDR3 DNA sequence: TGTGCCACCAGTGATTTAAGCGGGAGAAACACCGGGGAGCTGTTTTTT.

The rearrangement joins TRBV7-6 to TRBJ2-7, with 8 nucleotides matching TRBD1. With V trimmed by 5 bases and J by 7 bases, 4 bases remained unmatched. This CDR3 has 12 amino acids. CDR1 is SGHVS, CDR2 FNYEAQ, per germline. CDR3: CASSRGDREQYF. CDR3 nucleotides: TGTGCCAGCAGCAGGGGGGACAGGGAGCAGTACTTC.

This sequence joins TRBV29-1 and TRBJ2-2, with 7 bases fitting TRBD2. Germline V gene lookup returns CDR1 SQVTM and CDR2 ANQGSEA. The CDR3 runs 16 residues. Trimming at V came to 3 bases and at J to 7 bases, leaving 14 bases not matched to a gene. CDR3 sequence reads: CSVDLAEGFLVGELFF. Written as DNA, the CDR3 is TGCAGCGTTGACCTAGCGGAGGGATTCCTAGTCGGGGAGCTGTTTTTT.

Only a few counts were recorded for this clonotype. Here the CDR3 DNA reads TGTGCCAGCAGACCGGCCGGGGACATCCGCTATGGCTACACCTTC. Translation: CASRPAGDIRYGYTF. This rearrangement joins TRBV6-5 to TRBJ1-2; D perhaps matches TRBD1 (6 bases). Germline V gene sequence: CDR1 MNHEY, CDR2 SVGAGI. CDR3 length: 15 amino acids. Between the trimmed V and J ends, which lost 6 bases and 4 bases, there was a span of 18 bases.

Concerning this clonotype: This could be a read error, since a much larger clone is one nucleotide away. The chain is built from TRBV29-1 and TRBJ2-7; possibly TRBD1 for D (6 bases). In germline, CDR1 is SQVTM, CDR2 ANQGSEA. The CDR3 runs 11 residues. The CDR3 is CSVDRGQERYF. The CDR3 bases are TGCAGCGTTGACAGGGGCCAGGAGCGGTACTTC.

This clonotype was counted many times. This sequence joins TRBV15 and TRBJ1-1; D is unclear. The CDR3 spans 14 residues. Germline assignment: CDR1 LNHNV and CDR2 YYDKDF (reference sequence). V was pared by 8 bases and J by 0 bases, with 13 bases between. Here the CDR3 reads CATGSVGLNTEAFF. The CDR3 coding sequence is TGTGCCACCGGGTCAGTTGGTTTGAACACTGAAGCTTTCTTT.

This clonotype was found a few times. Germline and junction disagree at one end, which may indicate a read error. The gene calls are TRBV10-2 and TRBJ1-5; D not certain. CDR1 and CDR2 from the germline V gene are WSHSY and SAAADI. The CDR3 has 14 residues. The CDR3 DNA reads TGTGCCAGCAGTTACTTGGGCCTAGGACAGCCCCAGCATTTT. Amino acids: CASSYLGLGQPQHF.

A word on this clonotype: A much larger clone lies a single base off, so this may be a read error. The chain joins TRBV7-2 to TRBJ1-2, with 8 bases lining up with TRBD1. Germline-derived CDR1 and CDR2 are SGHTA and FQGNSA. This CDR3 has 14 residues. V trimming: 6 bases; J trimming: 9 bases; junction bases outside the gene matches: 12. CDR3 protein: CTSSLQGQAHRYTF. In nucleotides, the CDR3 is TGTACCAGCAGTCTTCAGGGACAGGCCCATCGCTACACCTTC.